This is a list of T cell receptor beta chains from one sample in a study of human T cells and chemical hapten exposure. Via MiXCR, TCRdb re-called the RACE reads, giving one row per CDR3 protein. The sample carries 210,000 or so distinct CDR3 sequences, under 25% recorded once. The specimen was whole blood, collected in connection with sensitization to the hapten diphenylcyclopropenone (DPC). The receptors come from a woman aged 40 to 55 with alopecia areata. Some clones in this sample may be carry-over from other donors' samples. Each CDR3 is given without its conserved first and last residue.

v_call cdr3_aa
TRBV3-1 ASSQGSGTEQF
TRBV6-2/TRBV6-3 ASSYFGLAGGLISYEQY
TRBV29-1 SATGGQGYNEQF
TRBV20-1 SARGFIEASPYEQY
TRBV6-5 ASSRGGFGTDTQY
TRBV5-8 ASSLYRGLSNQPQH
TRBV7-6 ASSRGGTSGNYEQY
TRBV28 ASSASGLPQH
TRBV28 ASSLPGGVDGYT
TRBV10-3 AISKETGPTGELF
TRBV12-3/TRBV12-4 ASSFTGGSYNEQF